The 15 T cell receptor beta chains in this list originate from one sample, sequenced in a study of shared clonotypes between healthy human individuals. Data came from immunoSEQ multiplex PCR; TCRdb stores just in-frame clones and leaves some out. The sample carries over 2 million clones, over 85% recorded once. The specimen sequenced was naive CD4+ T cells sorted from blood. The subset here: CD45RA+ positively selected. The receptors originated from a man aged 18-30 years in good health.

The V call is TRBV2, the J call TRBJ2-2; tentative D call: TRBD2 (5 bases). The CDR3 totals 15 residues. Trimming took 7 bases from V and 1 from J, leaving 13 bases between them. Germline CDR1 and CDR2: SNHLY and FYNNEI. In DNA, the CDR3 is TGTGCCAGCAAGGTCGACCGGGGGAACACCGGGGAGCTGTTTTTT. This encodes CASKVDRGNTGELFF.

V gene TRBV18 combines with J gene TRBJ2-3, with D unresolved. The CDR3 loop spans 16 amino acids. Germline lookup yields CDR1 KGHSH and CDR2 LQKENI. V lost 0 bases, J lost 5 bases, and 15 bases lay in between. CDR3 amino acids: CASSPPGSPQGDTQYF. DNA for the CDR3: TGTGCCAGCTCACCACCGGGCTCCCCCCAAGGAGATACGCAGTATTTT.

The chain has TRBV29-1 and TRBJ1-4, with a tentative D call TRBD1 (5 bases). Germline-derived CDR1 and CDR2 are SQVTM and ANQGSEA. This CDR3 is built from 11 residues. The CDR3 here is CGGETNEKLFF. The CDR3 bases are TGCGGGGGAGAAACTAATGAAAAACTGTTTTTT.

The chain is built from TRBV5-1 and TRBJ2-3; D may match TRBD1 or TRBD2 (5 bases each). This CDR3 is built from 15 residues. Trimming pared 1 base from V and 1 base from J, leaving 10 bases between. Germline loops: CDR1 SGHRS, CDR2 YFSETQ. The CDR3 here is CASSLQGPRTDTQYF. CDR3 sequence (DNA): TGCGCCAGCAGCTTGCAGGGACCCCGCACAGATACGCAGTATTTT.

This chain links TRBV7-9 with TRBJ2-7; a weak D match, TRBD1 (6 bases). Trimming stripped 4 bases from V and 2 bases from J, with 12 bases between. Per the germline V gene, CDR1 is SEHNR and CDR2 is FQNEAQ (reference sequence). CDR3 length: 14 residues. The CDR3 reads CASSSGAGAYEQYF. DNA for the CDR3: TGTGCCAGCAGCTCCGGGGCAGGGGCCTACGAGCAGTACTTC.

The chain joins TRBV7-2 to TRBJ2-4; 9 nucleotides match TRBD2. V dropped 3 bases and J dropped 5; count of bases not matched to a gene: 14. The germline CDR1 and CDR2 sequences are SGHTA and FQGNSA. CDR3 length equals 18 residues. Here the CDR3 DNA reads TGTGCCAGCAGCTTCAGTTCTAGCGGGATTACGCGGGAAAACATTCAGTACTTC. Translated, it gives CASSFSSSGITRENIQYF.

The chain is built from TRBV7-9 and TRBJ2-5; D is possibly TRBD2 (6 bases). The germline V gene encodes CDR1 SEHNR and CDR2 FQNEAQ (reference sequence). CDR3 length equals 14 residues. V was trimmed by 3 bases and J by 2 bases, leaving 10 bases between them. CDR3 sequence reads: CASSFRDLQETQYF. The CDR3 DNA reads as TGTGCCAGCAGCTTCCGGGACTTACAAGAGACCCAGTACTTC.

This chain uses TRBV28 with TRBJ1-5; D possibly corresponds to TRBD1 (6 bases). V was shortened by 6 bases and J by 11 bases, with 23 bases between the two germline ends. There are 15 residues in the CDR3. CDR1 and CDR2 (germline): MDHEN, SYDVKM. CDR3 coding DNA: TGTGCCAGCAGCGTCGCCGGGACATTCCTTTATTCCCAGCATTTT. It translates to CASSVAGTFLYSQHF.

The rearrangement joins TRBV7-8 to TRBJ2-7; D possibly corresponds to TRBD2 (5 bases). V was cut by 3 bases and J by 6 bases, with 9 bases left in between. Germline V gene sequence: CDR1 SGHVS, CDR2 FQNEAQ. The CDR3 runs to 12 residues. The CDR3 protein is CASSFAEGEQYF. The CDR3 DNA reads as TGTGCCAGCAGCTTCGCCGAGGGCGAGCAGTACTTC.

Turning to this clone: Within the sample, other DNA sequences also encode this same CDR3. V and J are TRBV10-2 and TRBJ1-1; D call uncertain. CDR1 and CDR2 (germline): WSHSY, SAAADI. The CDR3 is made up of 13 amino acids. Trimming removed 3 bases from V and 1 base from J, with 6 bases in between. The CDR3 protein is CASSEGRNTEAFF. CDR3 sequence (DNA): TGCGCCAGCAGTGAAGGCAGGAACACTGAAGCTTTCTTT.

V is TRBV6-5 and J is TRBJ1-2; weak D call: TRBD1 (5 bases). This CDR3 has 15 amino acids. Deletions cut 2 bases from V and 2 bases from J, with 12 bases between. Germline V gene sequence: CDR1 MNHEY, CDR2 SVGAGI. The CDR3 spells CASSYAQGQNYGYTF. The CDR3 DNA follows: TGTGCCAGCAGTTACGCGCAGGGCCAAAACTATGGCTACACCTTC.

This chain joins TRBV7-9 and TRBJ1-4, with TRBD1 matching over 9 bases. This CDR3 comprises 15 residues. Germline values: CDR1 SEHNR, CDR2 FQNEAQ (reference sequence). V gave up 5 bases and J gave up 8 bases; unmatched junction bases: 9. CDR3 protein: CASSAQGARGEKLFF. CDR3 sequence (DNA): TGTGCCAGCAGCGCACAGGGGGCGCGAGGAGAAAAACTGTTTTTT.

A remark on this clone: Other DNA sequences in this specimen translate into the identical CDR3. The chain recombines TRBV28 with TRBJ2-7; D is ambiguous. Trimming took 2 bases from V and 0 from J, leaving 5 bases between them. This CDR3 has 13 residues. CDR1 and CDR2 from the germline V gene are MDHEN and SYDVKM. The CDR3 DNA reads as TGTGCCAGCAGTTTAAGGGTCTCCTACGAGCAGTACTTC. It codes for CASSLRVSYEQYF.

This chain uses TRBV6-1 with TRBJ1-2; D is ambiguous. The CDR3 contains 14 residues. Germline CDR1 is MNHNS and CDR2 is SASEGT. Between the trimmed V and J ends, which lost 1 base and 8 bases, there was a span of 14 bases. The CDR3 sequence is CASSEVDGVLGYTF. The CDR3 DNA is TGTGCCAGCAGTGAAGTGGACGGGGTGTTAGGCTACACCTTC.

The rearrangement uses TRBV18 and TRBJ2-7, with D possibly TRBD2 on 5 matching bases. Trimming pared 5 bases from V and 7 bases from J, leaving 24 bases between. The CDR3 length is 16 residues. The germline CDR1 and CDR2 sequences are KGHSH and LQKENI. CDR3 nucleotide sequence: TGTGCCAGCTCAACTGATAGAGGAGGAAATTTGTGGGAGCAGTACTTC. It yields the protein CASSTDRGGNLWEQYF.